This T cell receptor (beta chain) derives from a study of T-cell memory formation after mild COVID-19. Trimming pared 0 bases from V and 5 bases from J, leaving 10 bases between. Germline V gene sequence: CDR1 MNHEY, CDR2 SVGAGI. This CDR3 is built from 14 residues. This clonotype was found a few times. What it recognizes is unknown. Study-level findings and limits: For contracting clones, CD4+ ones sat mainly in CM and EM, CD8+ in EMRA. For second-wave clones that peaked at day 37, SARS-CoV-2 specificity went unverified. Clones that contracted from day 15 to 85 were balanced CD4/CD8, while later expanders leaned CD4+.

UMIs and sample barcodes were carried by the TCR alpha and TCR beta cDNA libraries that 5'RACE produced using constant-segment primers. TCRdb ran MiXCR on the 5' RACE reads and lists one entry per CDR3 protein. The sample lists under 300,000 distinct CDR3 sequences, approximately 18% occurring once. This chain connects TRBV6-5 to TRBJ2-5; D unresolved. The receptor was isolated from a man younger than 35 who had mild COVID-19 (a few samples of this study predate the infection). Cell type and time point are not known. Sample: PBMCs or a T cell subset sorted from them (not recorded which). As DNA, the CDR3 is TGTGCCAGCAGTTACTCGCCGGGTCTGGAGACCCAGTACTTC. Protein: CASSYSPGLETQYF.